Given below is one T cell receptor (beta chain) in context. This sample was included in a study of blood T cell repertoires in COVID-19. Germline V gene data show CDR1 as SGHNT and CDR2 as YYREEE (reference sequence). The CDR3 loop spans 15 amino acids. The V and J ends lost 3 bases and 0 bases respectively, with 12 bases between them. The protocol was immunoSEQ multiplex PCR, while the TCRdb copy is restricted to in-frame clones and leaves out a portion. The sample has approximately 82,000 clones, around four fifths seen once. The sequence came from a woman aged 70 to 79 with active or convalescent COVID-19. The sequenced sample consisted of peripheral blood. The rearrangement joins TRBV5-4 to TRBJ1-1; D gene uncertain. The CDR3 bases are TGTGCCAGCAGCTCGAGAGGCGGGGTGAACACTGAAGCTTTCTTT. It codes for CASSSRGGVNTEAFF.